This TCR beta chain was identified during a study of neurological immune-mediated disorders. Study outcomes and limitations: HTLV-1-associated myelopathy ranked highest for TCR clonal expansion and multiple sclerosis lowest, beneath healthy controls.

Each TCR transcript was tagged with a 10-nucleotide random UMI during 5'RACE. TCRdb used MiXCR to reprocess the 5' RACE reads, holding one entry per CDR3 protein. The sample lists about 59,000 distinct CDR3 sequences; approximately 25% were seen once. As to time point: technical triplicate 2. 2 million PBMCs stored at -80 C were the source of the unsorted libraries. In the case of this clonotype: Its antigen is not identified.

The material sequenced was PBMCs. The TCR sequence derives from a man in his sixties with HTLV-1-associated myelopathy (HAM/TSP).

CDR3 sequence reads: CASSIRGRGGTEAFF. Here the CDR3 DNA reads TGTGCCAGTAGTATACGGGGGAGAGGGGGCACTGAAGCTTTCTTT. V is TRBV19 and J is TRBJ1-1, with a possible D match to TRBD1 (6 bases). From germline, CDR1 is LNHDA and CDR2 SQIVND (reference sequence). The V and J ends lost 2 bases and 4 bases respectively, with 14 bases between them. This CDR3 is 15 amino acids long. Full variable domain (missing parts from reference TRBV19 and TRBJ1-1): DGGITQSPKYLFRKEGQNVTLSCEQNLNHDAMYWYRQDPGQGLRLIYYSQIVNDFQKGDIAEGYSVSREKKESFPLTVTSAQKNPTAFYLCASSIRGRGGTEAFFGQGTRLTVV.